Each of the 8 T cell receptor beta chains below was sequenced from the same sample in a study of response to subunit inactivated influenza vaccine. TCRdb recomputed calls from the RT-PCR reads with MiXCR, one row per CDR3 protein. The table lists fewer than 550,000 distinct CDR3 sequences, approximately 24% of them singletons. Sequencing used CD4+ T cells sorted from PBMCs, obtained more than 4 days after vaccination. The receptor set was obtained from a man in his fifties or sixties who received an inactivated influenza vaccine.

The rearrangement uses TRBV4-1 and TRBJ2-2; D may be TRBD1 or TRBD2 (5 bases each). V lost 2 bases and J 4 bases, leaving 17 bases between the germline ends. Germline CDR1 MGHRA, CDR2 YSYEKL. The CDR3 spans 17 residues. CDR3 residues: CASSQPSLGGFTGELFF. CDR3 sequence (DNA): TGCGCCAGCAGCCAACCCAGCCTTGGGGGTTTCACCGGGGAGCTGTTTTTT.

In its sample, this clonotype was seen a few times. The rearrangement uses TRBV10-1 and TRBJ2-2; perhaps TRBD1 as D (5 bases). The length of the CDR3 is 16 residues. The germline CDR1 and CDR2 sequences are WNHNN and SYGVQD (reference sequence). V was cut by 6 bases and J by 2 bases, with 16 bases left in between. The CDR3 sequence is CASSPHSQGNTGELFF. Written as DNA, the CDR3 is TGCGCCAGCAGCCCACACTCCCAGGGTAACACCGGGGAGCTGTTTTTT.

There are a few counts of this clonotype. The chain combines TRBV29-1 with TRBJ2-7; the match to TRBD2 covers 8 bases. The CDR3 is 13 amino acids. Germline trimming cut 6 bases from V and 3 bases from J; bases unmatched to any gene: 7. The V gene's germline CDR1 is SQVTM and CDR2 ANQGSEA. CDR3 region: CSVIGLANYEQYF. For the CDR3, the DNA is TGCAGCGTGATAGGACTAGCCAACTACGAGCAGTACTTC.

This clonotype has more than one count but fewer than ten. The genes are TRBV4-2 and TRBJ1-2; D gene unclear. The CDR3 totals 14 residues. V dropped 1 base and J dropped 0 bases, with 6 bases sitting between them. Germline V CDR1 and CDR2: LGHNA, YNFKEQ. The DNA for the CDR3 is TGTGCCAGCAGCCAAGTAGGTGCTAACTATGGCTACACCTTC. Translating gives CASSQVGANYGYTF.

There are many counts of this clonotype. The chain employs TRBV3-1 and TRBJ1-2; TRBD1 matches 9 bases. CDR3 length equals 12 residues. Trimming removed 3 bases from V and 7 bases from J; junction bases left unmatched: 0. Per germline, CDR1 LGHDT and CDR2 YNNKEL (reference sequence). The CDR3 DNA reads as TGTGCCAGCAGCCAGACAGGGGGTGGCTACACCTTC. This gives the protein CASSQTGGGYTF.

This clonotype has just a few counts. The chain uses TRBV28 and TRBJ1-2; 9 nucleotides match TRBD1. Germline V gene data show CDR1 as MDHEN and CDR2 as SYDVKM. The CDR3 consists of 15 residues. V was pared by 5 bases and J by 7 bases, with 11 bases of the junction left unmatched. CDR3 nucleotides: TGTGCCAGCAGTCCTCCCCGGGACAGGGAGGGTGGCTACACCTTC. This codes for CASSPPRDREGGYTF.

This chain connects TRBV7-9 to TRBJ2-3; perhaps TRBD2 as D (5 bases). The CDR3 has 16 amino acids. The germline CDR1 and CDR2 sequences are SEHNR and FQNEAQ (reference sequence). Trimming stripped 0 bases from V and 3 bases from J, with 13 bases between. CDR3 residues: CASSLAEWRSTDTQYF. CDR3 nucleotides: TGTGCCAGCAGCTTAGCAGAGTGGAGGTCAACAGATACGCAGTATTTT.

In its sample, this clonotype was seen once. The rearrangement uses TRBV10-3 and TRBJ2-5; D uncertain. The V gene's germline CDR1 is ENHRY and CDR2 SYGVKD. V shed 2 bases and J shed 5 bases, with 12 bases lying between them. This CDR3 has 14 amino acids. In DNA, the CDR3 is TGTGCCATCAGTGAGGACGGACCCAAGGAGACCCAGTACTTC. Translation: CAISEDGPKETQYF.